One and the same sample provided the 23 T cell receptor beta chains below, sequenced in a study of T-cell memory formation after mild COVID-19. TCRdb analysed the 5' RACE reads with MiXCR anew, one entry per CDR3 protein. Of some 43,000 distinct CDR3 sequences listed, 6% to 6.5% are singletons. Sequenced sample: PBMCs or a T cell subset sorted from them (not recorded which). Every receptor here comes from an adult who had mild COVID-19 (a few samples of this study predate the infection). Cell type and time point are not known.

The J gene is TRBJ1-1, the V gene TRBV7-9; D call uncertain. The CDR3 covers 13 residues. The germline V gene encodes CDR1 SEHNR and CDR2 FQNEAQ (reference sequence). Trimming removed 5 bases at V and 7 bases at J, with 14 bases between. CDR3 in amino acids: CASSETSEYEAFF. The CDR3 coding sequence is TGTGCCAGCAGCGAGACGTCAGAGTATGAAGCTTTCTTT.

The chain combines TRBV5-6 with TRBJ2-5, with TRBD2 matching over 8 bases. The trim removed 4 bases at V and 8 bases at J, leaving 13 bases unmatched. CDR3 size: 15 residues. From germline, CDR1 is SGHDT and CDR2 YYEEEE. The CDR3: CASSPAGGLVGTQYF. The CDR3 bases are TGTGCCAGCAGCCCGGCCGGGGGACTAGTCGGCACCCAGTACTTC.

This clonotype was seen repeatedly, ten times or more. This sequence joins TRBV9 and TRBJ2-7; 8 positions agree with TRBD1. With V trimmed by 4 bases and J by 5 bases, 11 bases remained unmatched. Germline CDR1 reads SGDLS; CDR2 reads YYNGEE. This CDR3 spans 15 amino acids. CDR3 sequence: CASSYGNRQGHEQYF. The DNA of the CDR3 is TGTGCCAGCAGCTATGGGAACCGACAGGGGCACGAGCAGTACTTC.

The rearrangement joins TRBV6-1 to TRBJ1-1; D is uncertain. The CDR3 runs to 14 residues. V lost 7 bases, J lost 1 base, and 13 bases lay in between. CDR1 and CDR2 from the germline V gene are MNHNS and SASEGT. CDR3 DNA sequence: TGTGCCAGCACCCGACGGGGTGAGAACACTGAAGCTTTCTTT. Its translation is CASTRRGENTEAFF.

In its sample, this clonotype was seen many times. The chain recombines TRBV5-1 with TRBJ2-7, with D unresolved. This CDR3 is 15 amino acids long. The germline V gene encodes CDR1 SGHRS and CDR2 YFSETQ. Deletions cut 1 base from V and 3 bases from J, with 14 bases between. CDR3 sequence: CASSLNSKDLYEQYF. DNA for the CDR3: TGCGCCAGCAGCTTGAACAGTAAGGACCTCTACGAGCAGTACTTC.

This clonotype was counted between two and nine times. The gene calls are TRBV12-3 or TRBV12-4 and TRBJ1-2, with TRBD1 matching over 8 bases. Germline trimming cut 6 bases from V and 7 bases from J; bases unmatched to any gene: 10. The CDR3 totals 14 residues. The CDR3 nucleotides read TGTGCCAGCAGCCGCCGGGCCAGGGGGCTTGGCTACACCTTC. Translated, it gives CASSRRARGLGYTF.

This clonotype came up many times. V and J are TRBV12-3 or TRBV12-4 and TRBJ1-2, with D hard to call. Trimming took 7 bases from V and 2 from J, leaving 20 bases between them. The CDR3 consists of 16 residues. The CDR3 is CASTPQRSTANYGYTF. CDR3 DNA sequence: TGTGCCAGCACCCCACAGAGGAGCACTGCCAACTATGGCTACACCTTC.

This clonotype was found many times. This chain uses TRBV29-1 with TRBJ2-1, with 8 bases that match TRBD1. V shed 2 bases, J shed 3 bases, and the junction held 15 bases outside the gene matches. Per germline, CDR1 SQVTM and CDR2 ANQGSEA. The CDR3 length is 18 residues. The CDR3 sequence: CSVELRDRHPPGYNEQFF. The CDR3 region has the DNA TGCAGCGTTGAATTACGGGACAGGCACCCCCCCGGCTACAATGAGCAGTTCTTC.

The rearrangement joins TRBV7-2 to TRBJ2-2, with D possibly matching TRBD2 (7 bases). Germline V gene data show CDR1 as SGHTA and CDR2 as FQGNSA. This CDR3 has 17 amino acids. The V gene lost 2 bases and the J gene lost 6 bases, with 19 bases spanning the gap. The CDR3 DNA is TGTGCCAGCAGCTTACTGGAACGGGGGGCTCGACCCGGGGAGCTGTTTTTT. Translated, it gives CASSLLERGARPGELFF.

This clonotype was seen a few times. As DNA, the CDR3 is TGCGCCAGCAGCTTGCAGGGCTCTAGGAATTCACCCCTCCACTTT. Its translation is CASSLQGSRNSPLHF. This chain connects TRBV5-1 to TRBJ1-6; perhaps TRBD1 as D (5 bases). The CDR3 runs to 15 residues. The germline gives CDR1 SGHRS, CDR2 YFSETQ. Trimming removed 1 base at V and 7 bases at J, with 12 bases between.

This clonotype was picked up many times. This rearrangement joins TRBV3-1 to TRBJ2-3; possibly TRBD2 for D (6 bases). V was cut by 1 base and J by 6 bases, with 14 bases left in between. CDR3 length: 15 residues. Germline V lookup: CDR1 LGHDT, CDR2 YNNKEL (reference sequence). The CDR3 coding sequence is TGTGCCAGCAGCCAAGTCGGGGGTCGGGTGGATACGCAGTATTTT. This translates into CASSQVGGRVDTQYF.

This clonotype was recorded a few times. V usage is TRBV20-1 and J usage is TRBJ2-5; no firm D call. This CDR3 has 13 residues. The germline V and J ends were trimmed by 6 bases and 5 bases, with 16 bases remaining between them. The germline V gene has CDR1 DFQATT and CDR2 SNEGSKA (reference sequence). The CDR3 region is CSALSPIGETQYF. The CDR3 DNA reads TGCAGTGCGCTTAGCCCCATCGGGGAGACCCAGTACTTC.

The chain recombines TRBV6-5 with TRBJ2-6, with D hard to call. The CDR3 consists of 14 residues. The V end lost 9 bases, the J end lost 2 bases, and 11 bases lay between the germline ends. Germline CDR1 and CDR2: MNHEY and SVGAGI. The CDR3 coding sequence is TGTGCCAGTTCCCGAAGCGCTGGGGCCAACGTCCTGACTTTC. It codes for CASSRSAGANVLTF.

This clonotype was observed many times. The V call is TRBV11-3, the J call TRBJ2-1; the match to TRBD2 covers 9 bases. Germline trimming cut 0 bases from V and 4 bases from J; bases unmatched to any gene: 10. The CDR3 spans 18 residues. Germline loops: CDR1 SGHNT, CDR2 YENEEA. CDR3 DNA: TGTGCCAGCAGCTTAGATACGACTAGCGGCTTTGGGTACAATGAGCAGTTCTTC. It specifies CASSLDTTSGFGYNEQFF. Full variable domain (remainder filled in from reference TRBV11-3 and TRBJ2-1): EAGVVQSPRYKIIEKKQPVAFWCNPISGHNTLYWYLQNLGQGPELLIRYENEEAVDDSQLPKDRFSAERLKGVDSTLKIQPAELGDSAVYLCASSLDTTSGFGYNEQFFGPGTRLTVL.

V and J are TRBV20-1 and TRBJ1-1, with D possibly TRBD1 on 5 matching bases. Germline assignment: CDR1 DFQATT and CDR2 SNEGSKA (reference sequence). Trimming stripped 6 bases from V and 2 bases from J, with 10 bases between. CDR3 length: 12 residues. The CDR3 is CSAVGGNTEAFF. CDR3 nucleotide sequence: TGCAGTGCCGTGGGGGGAAACACTGAAGCTTTCTTT.

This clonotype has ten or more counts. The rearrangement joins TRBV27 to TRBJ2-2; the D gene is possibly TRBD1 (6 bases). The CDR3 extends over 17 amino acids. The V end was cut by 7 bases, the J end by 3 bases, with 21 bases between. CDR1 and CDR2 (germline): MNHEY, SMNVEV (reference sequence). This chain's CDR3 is CASISLSGVEDTGELFF. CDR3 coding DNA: TGTGCCAGCATTTCCCTATCAGGGGTGGAGGACACCGGGGAGCTGTTTTTT.

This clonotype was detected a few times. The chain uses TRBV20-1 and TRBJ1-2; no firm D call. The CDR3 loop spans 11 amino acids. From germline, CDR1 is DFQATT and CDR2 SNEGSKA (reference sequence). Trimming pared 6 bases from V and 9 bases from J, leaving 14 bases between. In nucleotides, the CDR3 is TGCAGTGCCATTTCCGGGGAAAGCTACACCTTC. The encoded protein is CSAISGESYTF.

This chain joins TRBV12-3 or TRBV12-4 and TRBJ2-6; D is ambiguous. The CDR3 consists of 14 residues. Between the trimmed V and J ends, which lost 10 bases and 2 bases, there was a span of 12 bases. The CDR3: CATQQDPGANVLTF. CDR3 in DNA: TGTGCCACCCAACAAGATCCTGGGGCCAACGTCCTGACTTTC.

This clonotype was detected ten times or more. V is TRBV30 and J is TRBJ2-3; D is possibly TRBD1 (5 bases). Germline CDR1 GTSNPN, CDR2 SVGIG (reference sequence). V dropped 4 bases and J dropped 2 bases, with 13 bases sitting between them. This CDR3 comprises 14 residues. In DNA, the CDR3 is TGTGCCTGGAAGTGGGGCGAAAACACAGATACGCAGTATTTT. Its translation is CAWKWGENTDTQYF.

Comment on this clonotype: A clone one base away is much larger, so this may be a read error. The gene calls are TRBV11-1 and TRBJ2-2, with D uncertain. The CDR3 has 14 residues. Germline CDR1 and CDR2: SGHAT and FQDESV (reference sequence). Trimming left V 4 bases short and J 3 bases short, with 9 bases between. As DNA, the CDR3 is TGTGCCAGCAGCTCTGCCAGTCACACCGGGGAGCTGTTTTTT. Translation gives CASSSASHTGELFF. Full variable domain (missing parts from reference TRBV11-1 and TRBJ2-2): EAEVAQSPRYKITEKSQAVAFWCDPISGHATLYWYRQILGQGPELLVQFQDESVVDDSQLPKDRFSAERLKGVDSTLKIQPAELGDSAMYLCASSSASHTGELFFGEGSRLTVL.

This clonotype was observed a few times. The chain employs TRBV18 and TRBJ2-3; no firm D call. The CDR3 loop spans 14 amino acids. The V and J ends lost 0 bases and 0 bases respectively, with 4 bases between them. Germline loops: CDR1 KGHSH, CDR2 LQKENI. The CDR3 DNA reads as TGTGCCAGCTCACCACCTTCTAGCACAGATACGCAGTATTTT. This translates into CASSPPSSTDTQYF.

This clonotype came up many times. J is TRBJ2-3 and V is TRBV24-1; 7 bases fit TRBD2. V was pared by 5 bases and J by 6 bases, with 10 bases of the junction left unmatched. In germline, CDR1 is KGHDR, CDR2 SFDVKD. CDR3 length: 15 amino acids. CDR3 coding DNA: TGTGCCACCAGTGCAGGAGGCGGGAGTAGGGATACGCAGTATTTT. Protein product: CATSAGGGSRDTQYF.

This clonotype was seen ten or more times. The CDR3 DNA is TGTGCCATCAGCTCCCGCGGGGGGCTAGCGGAGTTCGGGAATGAGCAGTTCTTC. Translation gives CAISSRGGLAEFGNEQFF. V and J are TRBV10-3 and TRBJ2-1; 8 positions agree with TRBD2. Trimming cost V 6 bases and J 7 bases; bases outside gene matches: 20. CDR3 length equals 18 residues. Germline values: CDR1 ENHRY, CDR2 SYGVKD.